This paragraph reports one T cell receptor beta chain. This specimen comes from a study of blood T cell repertoires in COVID-19. Across the whole study: The cDNA or gDNA used as material had been derived from T cells, B-cell-depleted T cells, or PBMCs.

Authors' methods: Amplifying reference gene primers gave estimates of nucleated cell counts. Assay: immunoSEQ multiplex PCR; the TCRdb copy retains only in-frame clones and omits some. D and trimming were read from the DNA, whereas the V and J calls and clone size are those reported in that table. The repertoire holds under 200,000 clones, with 88% as singletons. This CDR3 is 15 amino acids long. Germline assignment: CDR1 LNHDA and CDR2 SQIVND (reference sequence). Trimming left V 5 bases short and J 4 bases short, with 14 bases between. The specimen sequenced was peripheral blood. The receptor was derived from a middle-aged man who had recovered from COVID-19. This chain uses TRBV19 with TRBJ2-2; weak D call: TRBD2 (6 bases). This CDR3 is CASSWVAATTGELFF. The CDR3 nucleotides read TGTGCCAGTAGTTGGGTAGCGGCCACCACCGGGGAGCTGTTTTTT.